These 27 T cell receptor beta chains share one sample of origin, sequenced in a study of Siglec-9 on CD8 T cells in melanoma. The method was immunoSEQ multiplex PCR; TCRdb's version includes in-frame clones alone and lacks a portion of them. Of 25,000 to 30,000 clones listed, 80% are singletons. Sequences were obtained from Siglec-9- CD8+ T cells sorted from blood. The receptors originated from a human donor in good health.

V usage is TRBV6-1 and J usage is TRBJ2-4; D remains unclear. Germline CDR1 reads MNHNS; CDR2 reads SASEGT. This CDR3 has 16 residues. V was pared by 2 bases and J by 0 bases, with 11 bases between. The CDR3 loop reads CASSEYGPIAKNIQYF. In DNA, the CDR3 is TGTGCCAGCAGTGAATACGGCCCGATAGCCAAAAACATTCAGTACTTC.

This clone was picked up one time. The CDR3: CASSHREETQYF. The CDR3 region has the DNA TGTGCCAGTAGTCACAGGGAAGAGACCCAGTACTTC. The chain links TRBV19 to TRBJ2-5; TRBD1 might be the D (6 bases). V was shortened by 5 bases and J by 3 bases, with 7 bases between the two germline ends. CDR1 is LNHDA and CDR2 is SQIVND in the germline V gene (reference sequence). The CDR3 has 12 residues.

The chain employs TRBV19 and TRBJ1-1; D perhaps matches TRBD1 (5 bases). This CDR3 comprises 12 residues. The V gene's germline CDR1 is LNHDA and CDR2 SQIVND (reference sequence). V was shortened by 8 bases and J by 4 bases, with 11 bases between the two germline ends. The DNA for the CDR3 is TGTGCCAGTCGTCCCGGGGGCACTGAAGCTTTCTTT. Amino acids: CASRPGGTEAFF.

The CDR3 nucleotides are TGTGCCACCAGCGAAGGGACAGCGAGCACAGATACGCAGTATTTT. It encodes CATSEGTASTDTQYF. The gene calls are TRBV15 and TRBJ2-3; 7 nucleotides align to TRBD1. The CDR3 is 15 amino acids. CDR1 and CDR2 from the germline V gene are LNHNV and YYDKDF (reference sequence). Germline trimming cut 5 bases from V and 0 bases from J; bases unmatched to any gene: 5.

This clone has only one observation. This chain uses TRBV27 with TRBJ2-7; 13 bases are shared with TRBD2. Losses at the gene ends were 7 bases for V and 4 bases for J; bases not matched to a gene: 7. The CDR3 has 15 residues. Germline V lookup: CDR1 MNHEY, CDR2 SMNVEV (reference sequence). The CDR3 nucleotides read TGTGCCAGCAAAAGGACTAGCGGGAGAGGGTACGAGCAGTACGTC. The encoded protein is CASKRTSGRGYEQYV.

The chain employs TRBV15 and TRBJ2-5; TRBD2 matches at 16 bases. The CDR3 has 18 residues. The V gene's germline CDR1 is LNHNV and CDR2 YYDKDF (reference sequence). V lost 1 base to trimming and J lost 5 bases; unmatched junction nucleotides: 7. In DNA form, the CDR3 reads TGTGCCACCAGCAGAGTGGGACTAGCGGGAGGGAGTGTGGAGACCCAGTACTTC. It yields the protein CATSRVGLAGGSVETQYF.

This chain links TRBV19 with TRBJ1-1, with D hard to call. The CDR3 runs 15 residues. Germline V gives CDR1 LNHDA, CDR2 SQIVND (reference sequence). Trimming removed 7 bases from V and 0 bases from J, with 15 bases in between. The DNA of the CDR3 is TGTGCCAGTACTCCTGGGCAGACCATGAACACTGAAGCTTTCTTT. Amino acid sequence: CASTPGQTMNTEAFF.

This chain's CDR3 is CASSFPGGGGNEQFF. For the CDR3, the DNA is TGTGCCAGCAGTTTCCCTGGTGGAGGAGGCAATGAGCAGTTCTTC. The J gene is TRBJ2-1, the V gene TRBV27, with D possibly matching TRBD2 (5 bases). CDR1 and CDR2 (germline): MNHEY, SMNVEV (reference sequence). This CDR3 contains 15 residues. The germline V and J ends were trimmed by 3 bases and 6 bases, with 15 bases remaining between them.

This clone has only one observation. The rearrangement uses TRBV5-6 and TRBJ2-7; a possible D gene is TRBD2 (6 bases). The CDR3 totals 15 residues. In germline, CDR1 is SGHDT, CDR2 YYEEEE. V lost 0 bases and J 5 bases, leaving 15 bases between the germline ends. The CDR3 nucleotides read TGTGCCAGCAGCTTGGCCGGAGCTAGCGTCCACGAGCAGTACGTC. It specifies CASSLAGASVHEQYV.

The rearrangement joins TRBV5-5 to TRBJ1-2; perhaps TRBD1 as D (6 bases). Germline values: CDR1 SGHKS, CDR2 YYEKEE (reference sequence). Trimming took off 1 base at V and 4 bases at J, with 14 bases between the two ends. The CDR3 consists of 15 residues. The CDR3 DNA reads as TGTGCCAGCAGCTTGTCTCTAGGGGGATCCTATGGCTACACCTTC. Its protein is CASSLSLGGSYGYTF. The variable domain in full, with the rest retrieved from reference TRBV5-5 and TRBJ1-2, is DAGVTQSPTHLIKTRGQQVTLRCSPISGHKSVSWYQQVLGQGPQFIFQYYEKEERGRGNFPDRFSARQFPNYSSELNVNALLLGDSALYLCASSLSLGGSYGYTFGSGTRLTVV.

The rearrangement joins TRBV7-8 to TRBJ2-1; 7 nucleotides agree with TRBD1. V lost 4 bases to trimming and J lost 0 bases; unmatched junction nucleotides: 6. The length of the CDR3 is 16 residues. Germline V gives CDR1 SGHVS, CDR2 FQNEAQ. CDR3 amino acids: CASSSRQGLSYNEQFF. The CDR3 DNA reads as TGTGCCAGCAGCTCCAGACAGGGTCTCTCCTACAATGAGCAGTTCTTC. The complete variable domain, with remaining parts taken from reference TRBV7-8 and TRBJ2-1, reads GAGVSQSPRYKVAKRGQDVALRCDPISGHVSLFWYQQALGQGPEFLTYFQNEAQLDKSGLPSDRFFAERPEGSVSTLKIQRTQQEDSAVYLCASSSRQGLSYNEQFFGPGTRLTVL.

The chain uses TRBV6-5 and TRBJ2-1, with 8 bases lining up with TRBD2. The ends lost 4 bases at V and 6 bases at J; junction bases unmatched: 11. This CDR3 is built from 16 residues. Germline-derived CDR1 and CDR2 are MNHEY and SVGAGI. As DNA, the CDR3 is TGTGCCAGCAGTTCCTCGGTGATAGCGGGGCCCAATGAGCAGTTCTTC. Its translation: CASSSSVIAGPNEQFF.

The chain couples TRBV9 to TRBJ2-1; D may be TRBD1 or TRBD2 (5 bases each). The CDR3 loop spans 14 amino acids. CDR1 SGDLS and CDR2 YYNGEE come from the germline V gene. V was pared by 3 bases and J by 0 bases, with 7 bases between. CDR3 sequence: CASSAGTSYNEQFF. As DNA, the CDR3 is TGTGCCAGCAGCGCCGGGACCTCCTACAATGAGCAGTTCTTC.

V and J are TRBV29-1 and TRBJ2-3, with 8 bases matching TRBD2. The ends lost 3 bases at V and 1 base at J; junction bases unmatched: 6. Germline V gene data show CDR1 as SQVTM and CDR2 as ANQGSEA. This CDR3 is built from 15 residues. This CDR3 reads CSVDGPSGRTDTQYF. The CDR3 bases are TGCAGCGTTGACGGGCCTAGCGGGCGCACAGATACGCAGTATTTT.

The J gene is TRBJ2-1, the V gene TRBV7-9; 7 positions match TRBD1. V was clipped by 5 bases and J by 5 bases; unmatched bases: 12. Germline V CDR1 and CDR2: SEHNR, FQNEAQ (reference sequence). This CDR3 contains 16 residues. The CDR3 sequence: CASSLRGGLSDNEQFF. The CDR3 coding sequence is TGTGCCAGCAGCCTTAGAGGGGGCCTCTCGGACAATGAGCAGTTCTTC.

This clone was observed a single time. This sequence joins TRBV4-1 and TRBJ1-2; D gene ambiguous. With 1 base removed from V and 8 bases from J, the gap between germline ends came to 8 bases. In germline, CDR1 is MGHRA, CDR2 YSYEKL. This CDR3 is 12 amino acids long. The CDR3 loop is CASSQGVSGYTF. DNA for the CDR3: TGCGCCAGCAGCCAAGGAGTCAGCGGCTACACCTTC.

The V and J genes are TRBV7-9 and TRBJ1-1; 9 bases are shared with TRBD1. Trimming took 3 bases from V and 3 from J; bases not matched to a gene: 2. CDR1 and CDR2 (germline): SEHNR, FQNEAQ (reference sequence). This CDR3 has 14 residues. The CDR3 coding sequence is TGTGCCAGCAGCTTGACAGGGGGGTACACTGAAGCTTTCTTT. Its protein is CASSLTGGYTEAFF.

The rearrangement joins TRBV9 to TRBJ2-2, with TRBD2 identical over 14 bases. Losses at the gene ends were 0 bases for V and 0 bases for J; bases not matched to a gene: 4. CDR1 and CDR2 from the germline V gene are SGDLS and YYNGEE. The CDR3 contains 19 residues. CDR3 in DNA: TGTGCCAGCAGCGTAGGTGGACTAGCGGGGGGCCCGAACACCGGGGAGCTGTTTTTT. It specifies CASSVGGLAGGPNTGELFF. The complete variable domain, with remaining parts taken from reference TRBV9 and TRBJ2-2, reads DSGVTQTPKHLITATGQRVTLRCSPRSGDLSVYWYQQSLDQGLQFLIQYYNGEERAKGNILERFSAQQFPDLHSELNLSSLELGDSALYFCASSVGGLAGGPNTGELFFGEGSRLTVL.

This chain joins TRBV4-1 and TRBJ1-3, with D perhaps matching TRBD1 (5 bases). Germline CDR1 and CDR2: MGHRA and YSYEKL. V was pared by 0 bases and J by 4 bases, with 19 bases between. The CDR3 consists of 18 residues. The CDR3 loop is CASSQDYGTKRRGNTIYF. The CDR3 coding sequence is TGCGCCAGCAGCCAAGATTACGGGACCAAGAGGAGAGGAAACACCATATATTTT.

Within the sample, this clone is medium-sized. The chain combines TRBV7-7 with TRBJ1-3; D uncertain. V shed 5 bases and J shed 1 base, with 18 bases lying between them. The CDR3 is 17 residues long. In germline, CDR1 is SSHAT, CDR2 FNYEAQ (reference sequence). CDR3 protein: CASSPHIPLPSGNTIYF. CDR3 bases: TGTGCCAGCAGCCCCCACATCCCTTTACCTTCTGGAAACACCATATATTTT.

This clone was detected once. The chain has TRBV4-1 and TRBJ1-5, with a weak D call TRBD1 (5 bases). From germline, CDR1 is MGHRA and CDR2 YSYEKL. V was pared by 0 bases and J by 5 bases, with 11 bases between. The CDR3 extends over 15 amino acids. The chain's CDR3 is CASSQDVRGDQPQHF. The CDR3 DNA follows: TGCGCCAGCAGCCAAGATGTGAGGGGCGATCAGCCCCAGCATTTT.

The chain employs TRBV5-1 and TRBJ2-7; TRBD2 matches 12 bases. Trimming cost V 3 bases and J 2 bases; bases outside gene matches: 6. There are 16 residues in the CDR3. Germline V gene data show CDR1 as SGHRS and CDR2 as YFSETQ. The CDR3 DNA is TGCGCCAGCAGCTGGCAGACTAGCGGGGGCCCCTACGAGCAGTACTTC. It specifies CASSWQTSGGPYEQYF. The whole variable domain, filled in from reference TRBV5-1 and TRBJ2-7, reads KAGVTQTPRYLIKTRGQQVTLSCSPISGHRSVSWYQQTPGQGLQFLFEYFSETQRNKGNFPGRFSGRQFSNSRSEMNVSTLELGDSALYLCASSWQTSGGPYEQYFGPGTRLTVT.

Comments on this clone: The same CDR3 can be traced to other DNA sequences in this sample. The CDR3, as DNA: TGTGCCAGCAGCTTTGGGGGCACTGAAGCTTTCTTT. Translated: CASSFGGTEAFF. The gene calls are TRBV5-6 and TRBJ1-1; TRBD1 is a possible D gene (5 bases). The V and J ends lost 2 bases and 4 bases respectively, with 6 bases between them. In germline, CDR1 is SGHDT, CDR2 YYEEEE. The CDR3 length is 12 residues.

This rearrangement joins TRBV27 to TRBJ1-1; 7 bases are shared with TRBD1. The CDR3 length is 13 residues. V dropped 8 bases and J dropped 1; count of bases not matched to a gene: 4. Germline V gene sequence: CDR1 MNHEY, CDR2 SMNVEV (reference sequence). The CDR3 nucleotides read TGTGCCAGCGGTTGGACAGGGAACACTGAAGCTTTCTTT. This codes for CASGWTGNTEAFF.

The V gene is TRBV9, the J gene TRBJ1-3; 7 positions match TRBD1. This CDR3 has 15 residues. The germline CDR1 and CDR2 sequences are SGDLS and YYNGEE. J lost 0 bases, V lost 4 bases, and 4 bases had no gene match. CDR3 coding DNA: TGTGCCAGCAGCCACGACAGGGACTCTGGAAACACCATATATTTT. Protein product: CASSHDRDSGNTIYF.

This rearrangement joins TRBV5-4 to TRBJ1-1; the match to TRBD1 covers 7 bases. V was clipped by 3 bases and J by 7 bases; unmatched bases: 15. Germline CDR1 is SGHNT and CDR2 is YYREEE (reference sequence). The CDR3 has 16 residues. CDR3 sequence (DNA): TGTGCCAGCAGCTCCAAGGACAGGCTTATTCATCTTGAAGCTTTCTTT. Its protein is CASSSKDRLIHLEAFF.

The chain is built from TRBV2 and TRBJ2-3, with 8 positions matching TRBD2. The CDR3 has 15 residues. V shed 3 bases and J 2 bases; nucleotides not matched to a gene: 4. Germline values: CDR1 SNHLY, CDR2 FYNNEI. This chain's CDR3 is CASSDSGAVTDTQYF. The DNA for the CDR3 is TGTGCCAGCAGTGATAGCGGGGCCGTCACAGATACGCAGTATTTT.